This TCR beta chain was identified in a study of neoadjuvant nivolumab and ipilimumab in lung cancer. Sequencing was performed with immunoSEQ multiplex PCR; in TCRdb, only in-frame clones are kept and a portion is missing. There are roughly 2,500 clones in the sample; more than 80% occur only once, and 2.4% lies in the top ten. This CDR3 is built from 11 residues. The germline gives CDR1 SGHAT, CDR2 FQNNGV. Notes on this clone: One junction end disagrees with the germline gene, perhaps due to a read error.

The rearrangement uses TRBV11-2 and TRBJ2-7; a possible D gene is TRBD2 (6 bases). The sample in question was tumor tissue, obtained before neoadjuvant nivolumab, alone or with ipilimumab. The origin of this receptor is an adult with non-small cell lung cancer. The CDR3 reads CASSLRDSVIF. The CDR3 coding sequence is TGTGCCAGCAGCTTAAGGGACTCGGTAATCTTC.